This TCR beta chain was documented in a study of cytomegalovirus exposure and HLA in healthy donors. Study details: Early on, a data release was issued that held some 85 million unique TCRs from HLA-typed donors.

The germline V gene has CDR1 SGDLS and CDR2 YYNGEE. The CDR3 has 18 residues. Trimming took off 4 bases at V and 5 bases at J, with 25 bases between the two ends. Use of 60 Vbeta and 13 Jbeta primers characterized the PCR. Using immunoSEQ multiplex PCR, the repertoire was profiled, and TCRdb retains in-frame clones only, with some absent. The sample has roughly 160,000 clones; roughly two thirds are singletons. Study-level points and caveats: Later analysis identified a missense DCLRE1C variant that was linked to TCR beta V- and J-gene trimming.

Of note for this clone: No antigen is known for it.

The material sequenced was PBMCs. This TCR derives from a woman in her 30s in good health and CMV-seronegative. This rearrangement joins TRBV9 to TRBJ1-5, with a possible D match to TRBD1 (5 bases). DNA for the CDR3: TGTGCCAGCAGCATACCATCCCGGGACCGGGGAGGTCATCAGCCCCAGCATTTT. Its translation is CASSIPSRDRGGHQPQHF.